The 29 T cell receptor beta chains below come from one sample, sequenced in a study of cytomegalovirus exposure and HLA in healthy donors. PCR primers comprised 60 Vbeta and 13 Jbeta primers. Some clones are missing from TCRdb's copy, which holds only in-frame ones; the method was immunoSEQ multiplex PCR. The top ten hold about 1.4% of the sample, which has under 200,000 clones, under 80% seen once. Source material: PBMCs. The receptors stem from a woman in her 30s in good health and CMV-seronegative.

The J gene is TRBJ1-5, the V gene TRBV7-2, with 8 positions matching TRBD1. The CDR3 sequence is 18 residues long. Germline CDR1 and CDR2: SGHTA and FQGNSA. J lost 7 bases, V lost 1 base, and 15 bases had no gene match. The CDR3 coding sequence is TGTGCCAGCAGCTTAGTGGTAGGAGGACAGGGAGGAGGACAGCCCCAGCATTTT. Translation: CASSLVVGGQGGGQPQHF.

The chain couples TRBV15 to TRBJ1-2; the D gene is possibly TRBD1 (6 bases). V was pared by 1 base and J by 3 bases, with 15 bases between. CDR1 LNHNV and CDR2 YYDKDF come from the germline V gene (reference sequence). CDR3 length: 16 amino acids. In DNA form, the CDR3 reads TGTGCCACCAGCAGAGTGATCAGGGGAATTGACTATGGCTACACCTTC. It is translated as CATSRVIRGIDYGYTF.

The chain joins TRBV5-6 to TRBJ2-1; 10 nucleotides line up with TRBD2. CDR1 SGHDT and CDR2 YYEEEE come from the germline V gene. The CDR3 consists of 15 residues. V shed 1 base, J shed 4 bases, and the junction held 2 bases outside the gene matches. This CDR3 reads CASSLSGGAYNEQFF. CDR3 nucleotides: TGTGCCAGCAGCTTGAGCGGGGGGGCTTACAATGAGCAGTTCTTC.

This rearrangement joins TRBV25-1 to TRBJ1-1; the D is unclear. Germline loops: CDR1 MGHDK, CDR2 SYGVNS. V gave up 7 bases and J gave up 4 bases, with 7 bases separating them. CDR3 size: 11 residues. CDR3 in DNA: TGTGCCAGCACGGGGAGCACTGAAGCTTTCTTT. It is translated as CASTGSTEAFF.

The chain recombines TRBV14 with TRBJ1-1; D remains ambiguous. The V gene's germline CDR1 is SGHDN and CDR2 FVKESK. V was cut by 0 bases and J by 2 bases, with 10 bases left in between. CDR3 length: 15 residues. The CDR3 loop reads CASSQEASLNTEAFF. For the CDR3, the DNA is TGTGCCAGCAGCCAAGAAGCGTCACTCAACACTGAAGCTTTCTTT.

This chain joins TRBV30 and TRBJ2-7, with TRBD1 matching 7 bases. The CDR3 loop spans 15 amino acids. Germline-derived CDR1 and CDR2 are GTSNPN and SVGIG (reference sequence). The ends lost 5 bases at V and 9 bases at J; junction bases unmatched: 19. CDR3 DNA sequence: TGTGCCTGGGGTTTTAGGGGGCAGCTCGGAGGAATGCAGTACTTC. The encoded protein is CAWGFRGQLGGMQYF.

This chain uses TRBV5-5 with TRBJ1-3; D is unclear. CDR1 is SGHKS, CDR2 YYEKEE, per germline (reference sequence). The CDR3 length is 15 residues. Trimming removed 3 bases from V and 1 base from J, with 11 bases in between. CDR3 sequence (DNA): TGTGCCAGCAGCTCCGGGTATCAATCTGGAAACACCATATATTTT. It specifies CASSSGYQSGNTIYF.

This clone was detected only once. The CDR3 spells CASSHPRQGAYGYTF. CDR3 bases: TGTGCCAGCAGCCACCCCCGGCAGGGGGCATATGGCTACACCTTC. V usage is TRBV6-4 and J usage is TRBJ1-2; 8 positions agree with TRBD1. V shed 6 bases, J shed 5 bases, and the junction held 11 bases outside the gene matches. Germline V gene sequence: CDR1 MRHNA, CDR2 SNTAGT. This CDR3 is built from 15 residues.

V and J are TRBV4-2 and TRBJ2-1; D is undetermined. V was trimmed by 1 base and J by 7 bases, leaving 20 bases between them. Germline CDR1 LGHNA, CDR2 YNFKEQ. The CDR3 has 17 residues. The CDR3: CASSQAARIPSLNEQFF. The DNA of the CDR3 is TGTGCCAGCAGCCAAGCCGCTAGGATTCCGAGTTTAAATGAGCAGTTCTTC.

The V call is TRBV11-2, the J call TRBJ2-3; D is ambiguous. This CDR3 has 14 amino acids. Germline lookup yields CDR1 SGHAT and CDR2 FQNNGV. With 4 bases removed from V and 2 bases from J, the gap between germline ends came to 10 bases. DNA for the CDR3: TGTGCCAGCAGCTGGCGGAGCTTCACAGATACGCAGTATTTT. Its protein is CASSWRSFTDTQYF. Complete variable domain (other parts from reference TRBV11-2 and TRBJ2-3): EAGVAQSPRYKIIEKRQSVAFWCNPISGHATLYWYQQILGQGPKLLIQFQNNGVVDDSQLPKDRFSAERLKGVDSTLKIQPAKLEDSAVYLCASSWRSFTDTQYFGPGTRLTVL.

The chain couples TRBV5-6 to TRBJ1-6; 11 bases align to TRBD1. Losses at the gene ends were 4 bases for V and 6 bases for J; bases not matched to a gene: 0. The CDR3 is 14 amino acids. From germline, CDR1 is SGHDT and CDR2 YYEEEE. The chain's CDR3 is CASSGTGGNSPLHF. Written as DNA, the CDR3 is TGTGCCAGCAGCGGGACAGGGGGTAATTCACCCCTCCACTTT.

V usage is TRBV18 and J usage is TRBJ2-7; D may be TRBD1 (6 bases). The V gene's germline CDR1 is KGHSH and CDR2 LQKENI. V was pared by 3 bases and J by 6 bases, with 18 bases between. The CDR3 is 15 residues long. CDR3 sequence: CASSPIIPGEGEQYF. CDR3 in DNA: TGTGCCAGCTCACCCATTATACCAGGGGAAGGCGAGCAGTACTTC.

The rearrangement uses TRBV19 and TRBJ2-1; 10 nucleotides agree with TRBD2. The CDR3 length is 15 residues. The ends lost 8 bases at V and 7 bases at J; junction bases unmatched: 11. Germline values: CDR1 LNHDA, CDR2 SQIVND (reference sequence). The CDR3 protein is CASESLAGARNEQFF. Here the CDR3 DNA reads TGTGCCAGTGAGTCGCTAGCGGGGGCCAGGAATGAGCAGTTCTTC.

This chain joins TRBV18 and TRBJ1-1, with D possibly being TRBD1 (5 bases). Trimming stripped 2 bases from V and 1 base from J, with 8 bases between. The CDR3 has 14 residues. CDR1 and CDR2 from the germline V gene are KGHSH and LQKENI. This CDR3 is CASSPVGQNTEAFF. For the CDR3, the DNA is TGTGCCAGCTCACCAGTGGGGCAGAACACTGAAGCTTTCTTT. Supplemented by reference TRBV18 and TRBJ1-1, the full variable domain reads NAGVMQNPRHLVRRRGQEARLRCSPMKGHSHVYWYRQLPEEGLKFMVYLQKENIIDESGMPKERFSAEFPKEGPSILRIQQVVRGDSAAYFCASSPVGQNTEAFFGQGTRLTVV.

The chain employs TRBV5-1 and TRBJ2-7, with 9 bases that match TRBD1. Germline CDR1 SGHRS, CDR2 YFSETQ. V shed 0 bases and J 6 bases; nucleotides not matched to a gene: 10. The CDR3 has 16 residues. The CDR3 reads CASSLASGTGPAEQYF. Here the CDR3 DNA reads TGCGCCAGCAGCTTGGCCTCGGGGACAGGGCCCGCCGAGCAGTACTTC.

The CDR3 is CASSRDRDIPDTQYF. The CDR3 DNA reads TGCGCCAGCAGCCGCGACAGGGACATCCCAGATACGCAGTATTTT. The chain couples TRBV5-1 to TRBJ2-3, with 7 bases identical to TRBD1. Germline lookup yields CDR1 SGHRS and CDR2 YFSETQ. V lost 4 bases, J lost 4 bases, and 9 bases stayed unmatched. The CDR3 loop spans 15 amino acids.

This chain uses TRBV2 with TRBJ2-3; 9 nucleotides line up with TRBD2. V lost 2 bases, J lost 15 bases, and 9 bases stayed unmatched. Germline assignment: CDR1 SNHLY and CDR2 FYNNEI. The CDR3 covers 13 residues. In nucleotides, the CDR3 is TGTGCCAGCAGTGAAAGGGTCGCGGGGGGGCCATATTTT. It translates to CASSERVAGGPYF.

This sequence joins TRBV6-5 and TRBJ2-7; TRBD1 might be the D (5 bases). V was clipped by 4 bases and J by 6 bases, with 19 bases between them. Germline CDR1 MNHEY, CDR2 SVGAGI. There are 15 residues in the CDR3. CDR3 protein: CASSSTLRSQGEQYF. CDR3 DNA: TGTGCCAGCAGTTCAACACTCCGAAGCCAGGGCGAGCAGTACTTC.

This clone has only one observation. The genes are TRBV7-9 and TRBJ1-4, with 7 bases fitting TRBD1. This CDR3 has 14 residues. Trimming took 5 bases from V and 3 from J; bases not matched to a gene: 3. CDR1 is SEHNR and CDR2 is FQNEAQ in the germline V gene (reference sequence). DNA of the CDR3: TGTGCCAGCAGCGTGGGACAGTCTAATGAAAAACTGTTTTTT. Its protein product is CASSVGQSNEKLFF.

This clone was counted only a few times. The gene calls are TRBV29-1 and TRBJ1-1; 10 nucleotides line up with TRBD1. Germline CDR1 is SQVTM and CDR2 is ANQGSEA. V lost 7 bases, J lost 4 bases, and 6 bases stayed unmatched. The CDR3 is 13 amino acids. CDR3 protein: CSAGQGEGTEAFF. The CDR3 region has the DNA TGCAGCGCCGGACAGGGGGAAGGCACTGAAGCTTTCTTT. Using reference TRBV29-1 and TRBJ1-1 for the parts outside the CDR3, the full variable domain is SAVISQKPSRDICQRGTSLTIQCQVDSQVTMMFWYRQQPGQSLTLIATANQGSEATYESGFVIDKFPISRPNLTFSTLTVSNMSPEDSSIYLCSAGQGEGTEAFFGQGTRLTVV.

The chain uses TRBV7-3 and TRBJ2-5; 7 bases match TRBD2. Germline-derived CDR1 and CDR2 are SGHTA and FQGTGA. The CDR3 has 15 residues. With V trimmed by 1 base and J by 2 bases, 4 bases remained unmatched. CDR3 coding DNA: TGTGCCAGCAGCTTAAATACGGGACTACAAGAGACCCAGTACTTC. The encoded protein is CASSLNTGLQETQYF.

The chain employs TRBV10-3 and TRBJ2-1; 8 bases agree with TRBD2. The V gene's germline CDR1 is ENHRY and CDR2 SYGVKD. The ends lost 0 bases at V and 7 bases at J; junction bases unmatched: 8. This CDR3 has 16 amino acids. The CDR3 spells CAISESVSGAINEQFF. CDR3 DNA: TGTGCCATCAGTGAGTCCGTTAGCGGGGCGATAAATGAGCAGTTCTTC.

This chain joins TRBV5-1 and TRBJ2-3, with 9 bases aligning to TRBD1. CDR1 is SGHRS and CDR2 is YFSETQ in the germline V gene. The trim removed 3 bases at V and 0 bases at J, leaving 11 bases unmatched. This CDR3 region has 18 residues. The CDR3 sequence: CASSWGGTGPQSTDTQYF. CDR3 coding DNA: TGCGCCAGCAGCTGGGGGGGGACAGGGCCGCAGAGCACAGATACGCAGTATTTT.

V is TRBV7-9 and J is TRBJ2-1; perhaps TRBD1 as D (6 bases). This CDR3 region has 16 residues. The ends were cut back, 3 bases at V and 8 bases at J, with 20 bases in the middle. The V gene's germline CDR1 is SEHNR and CDR2 FQNEAQ (reference sequence). The CDR3 sequence: CASSFDFDRRGDEQFF. The DNA for the CDR3 is TGTGCCAGCAGCTTCGATTTCGACAGGAGAGGCGATGAGCAGTTCTTC.

CDR3 coding DNA: TGCAGCGCCACAGGGTTGAGTGCGTCGAACACTGAAGCTTTCTTT. Translating gives CSATGLSASNTEAFF. The chain carries TRBV29-1 and TRBJ1-1; a weak D match, TRBD1 (6 bases). Per germline, CDR1 SQVTM and CDR2 ANQGSEA. Trimming shortened V by 7 bases and J by 1 base, and 19 bases separated the two germline ends. The CDR3 runs 15 residues.

The genes are TRBV28 and TRBJ1-6; 8 nucleotides align to TRBD1. This CDR3 is 15 amino acids long. CDR1 is MDHEN and CDR2 is SYDVKM in the germline V gene. Losses at the gene ends were 6 bases for V and 8 bases for J; bases not matched to a gene: 9. CDR3 loop: CASSPLGTGDSPLHF. CDR3 DNA sequence: TGTGCCAGCAGCCCCCTCGGGACAGGTGATTCACCCCTCCACTTT.

The chain employs TRBV2 and TRBJ1-6; 9 bases match TRBD1. The trim removed 1 base at V and 6 bases at J, leaving 4 bases unmatched. The CDR3 loop spans 16 amino acids. Germline values: CDR1 SNHLY, CDR2 FYNNEI. The CDR3 sequence: CASSEEGQGGNSPLHF. The CDR3 coding sequence is TGTGCCAGCAGTGAAGAGGGACAGGGCGGTAATTCACCCCTCCACTTT. Full variable domain (rest looked up from reference TRBV2 and TRBJ1-6): EPEVTQTPSHQVTQMGQEVILRCVPISNHLYFYWYRQILGQKVEFLVSFYNNEISEKSEIFDDQFSVERPDGSNFTLKIRSTKLEDSAMYFCASSEEGQGGNSPLHFGNGTRLTVT.

This clone has just a few counts. The genes are TRBV5-1 and TRBJ2-4; possibly TRBD1 for D (6 bases). The CDR3 covers 15 residues. V was shortened by 3 bases and J by 0 bases, with 10 bases between the two germline ends. Germline V gene sequence: CDR1 SGHRS, CDR2 YFSETQ. The CDR3 nucleotides read TGCGCCAGCAGCTCACAGGGAGTAGCCAAAAACATTCAGTACTTC. Translation gives CASSSQGVAKNIQYF.

A remark on this clone: An end of the junction does not agree with germline; a read error may underlie this. The chain has TRBV5-4 and TRBJ1-2, with D tentatively TRBD1 (5 bases). Germline V gene data show CDR1 as SGHNT and CDR2 as YYREEE (reference sequence). The CDR3 is made up of 16 amino acids. This CDR3 reads CASSPSPAGWDYVYTF. For the CDR3, the DNA is TGTGCCAGCAGCCCATCTCCCGCGGGCTGGGACTATGTCTACACCTTC.